The clone carrying this T cell receptor (beta chain) was counted at least ten times. This sample stems from a study of T-cell reconstitution after alpha-beta-depleted transplantation in children. Trimming cost V 1 base and J 7 bases, with 11 bases left between them. The length of the CDR3 is 15 residues. Unique molecular identifiers tagged the TCRbeta library. Each CDR3 protein is one row after TCRdb ran MiXCR on the PCR reads. This sample has about 91,000 distinct CDR3 sequences, with roughly 8.3% found just once. The input for sequencing was PBMCs from the stem cell graft donor, taken from the stem cell graft. The chain couples TRBV12-3 or TRBV12-4 to TRBJ1-6, with D uncertain. The sequence was obtained from a human donor who donated a stem cell graft to a child with congenital amegakaryocytic thrombocytopenia. The CDR3 sequence is CASSLEARANSPLHF. DNA for the CDR3: TGTGCCAGCAGTTTAGAGGCTCGCGCCAATTCACCCCTCCACTTT.